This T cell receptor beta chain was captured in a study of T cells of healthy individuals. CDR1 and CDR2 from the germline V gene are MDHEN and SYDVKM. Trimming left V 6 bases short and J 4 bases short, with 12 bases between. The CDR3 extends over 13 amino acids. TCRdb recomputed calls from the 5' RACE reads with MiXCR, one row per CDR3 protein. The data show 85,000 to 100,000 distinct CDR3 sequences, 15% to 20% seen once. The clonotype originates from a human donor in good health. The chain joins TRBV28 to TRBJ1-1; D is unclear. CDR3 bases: TGTGCCAGCAGCGCCCACTGGTCCACTGAAGCTTTCTTT. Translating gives CASSAHWSTEAFF.